The sequence of this T cell receptor beta chain was determined in a study of blood T cell repertoires in COVID-19. The repertoire was sequenced with immunoSEQ multiplex PCR; TCRdb's copy has only in-frame clones and lacks some. Of about 120,000 clones in the sample, approximately 85% were seen once. Germline V gene lookup returns CDR1 SEHNR and CDR2 FQNEAQ (reference sequence). V was cut by 1 base and J by 2 bases, with 12 bases left in between. The CDR3 runs 15 residues. The chain joins TRBV7-9 to TRBJ2-7; D not resolved. The clonotype comes from a woman of 80 years or more with acute or convalescent COVID-19. Material: peripheral blood. The CDR3 loop reads CASSLDRVNPYEQYF. CDR3 DNA: TGTGCCAGCAGCTTAGACAGAGTTAATCCCTACGAGCAGTACTTC.